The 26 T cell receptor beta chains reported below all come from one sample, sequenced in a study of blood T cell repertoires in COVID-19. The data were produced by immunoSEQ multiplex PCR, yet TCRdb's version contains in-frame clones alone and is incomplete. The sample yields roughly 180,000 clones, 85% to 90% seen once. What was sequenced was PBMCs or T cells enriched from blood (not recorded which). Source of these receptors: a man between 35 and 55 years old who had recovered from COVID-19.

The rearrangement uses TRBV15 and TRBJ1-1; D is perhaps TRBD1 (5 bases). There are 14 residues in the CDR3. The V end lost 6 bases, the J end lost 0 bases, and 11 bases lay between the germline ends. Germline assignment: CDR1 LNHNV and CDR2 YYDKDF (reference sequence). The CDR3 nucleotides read TGTGCCACCAGAGTCCGGGGGGTGAACACTGAAGCTTTCTTT. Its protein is CATRVRGVNTEAFF.

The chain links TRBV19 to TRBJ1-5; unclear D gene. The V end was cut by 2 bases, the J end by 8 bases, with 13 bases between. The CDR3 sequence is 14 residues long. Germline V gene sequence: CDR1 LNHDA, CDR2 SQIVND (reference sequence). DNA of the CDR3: TGTGCCAGTAGTATAAAACGGGGTGATGAGCCCCAGCATTTT. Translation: CASSIKRGDEPQHF.

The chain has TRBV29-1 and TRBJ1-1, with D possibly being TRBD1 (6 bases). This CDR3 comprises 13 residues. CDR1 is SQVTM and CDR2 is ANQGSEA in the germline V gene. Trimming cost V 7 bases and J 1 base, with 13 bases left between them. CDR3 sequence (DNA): TGCAGCGGGGCGCGGGGGGCGAACACTGAAGCTTTCTTT. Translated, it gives CSGARGANTEAFF.

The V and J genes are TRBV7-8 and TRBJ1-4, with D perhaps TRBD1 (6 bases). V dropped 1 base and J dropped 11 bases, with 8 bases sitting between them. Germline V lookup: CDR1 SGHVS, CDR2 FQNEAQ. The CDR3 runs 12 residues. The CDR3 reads CASSLETGKLFF. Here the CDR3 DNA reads TGTGCCAGCAGCTTAGAAACAGGGAAACTGTTTTTT.

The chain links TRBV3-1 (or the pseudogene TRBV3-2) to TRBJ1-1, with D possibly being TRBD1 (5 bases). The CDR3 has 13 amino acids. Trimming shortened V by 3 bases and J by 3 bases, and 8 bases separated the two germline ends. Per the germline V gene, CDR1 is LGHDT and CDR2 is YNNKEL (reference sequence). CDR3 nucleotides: TGTGCCAGCAGCCACCGACAGCACACTGAAGCTTTCTTT. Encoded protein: CASSHRQHTEAFF.

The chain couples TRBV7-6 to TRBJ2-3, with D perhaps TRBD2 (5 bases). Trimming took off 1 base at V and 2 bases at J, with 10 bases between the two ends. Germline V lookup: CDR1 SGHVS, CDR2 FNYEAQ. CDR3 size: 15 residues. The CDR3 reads CASSLGGLITDTQYF. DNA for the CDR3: TGTGCCAGCAGCTTAGGCGGACTTATCACAGATACGCAGTATTTT.

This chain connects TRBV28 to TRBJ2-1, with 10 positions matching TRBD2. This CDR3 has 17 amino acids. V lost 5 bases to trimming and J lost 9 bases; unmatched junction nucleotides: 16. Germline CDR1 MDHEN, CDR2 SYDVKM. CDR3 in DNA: TGTGCCAGCAGTACCCTGTGGGCTGAGCGGGAGGGCCGTGAGCAGTTCTTC. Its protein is CASSTLWAEREGREQFF.

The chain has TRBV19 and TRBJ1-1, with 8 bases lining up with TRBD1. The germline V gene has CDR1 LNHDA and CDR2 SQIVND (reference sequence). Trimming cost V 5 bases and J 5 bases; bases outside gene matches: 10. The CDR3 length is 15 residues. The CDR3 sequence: CASSPGQDLWTEAFF. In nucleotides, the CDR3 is TGTGCCAGTAGTCCGGGACAGGACCTTTGGACTGAAGCTTTCTTT.

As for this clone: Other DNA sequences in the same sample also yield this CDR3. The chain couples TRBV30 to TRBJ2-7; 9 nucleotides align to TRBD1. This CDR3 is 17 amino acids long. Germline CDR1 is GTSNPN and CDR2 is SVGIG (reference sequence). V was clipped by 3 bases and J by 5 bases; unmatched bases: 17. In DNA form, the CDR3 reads TGTGCCTGGAGCCCCCAAATCCGGGACAGGGCGTTCCACGAGCAGTACTTC. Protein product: CAWSPQIRDRAFHEQYF.

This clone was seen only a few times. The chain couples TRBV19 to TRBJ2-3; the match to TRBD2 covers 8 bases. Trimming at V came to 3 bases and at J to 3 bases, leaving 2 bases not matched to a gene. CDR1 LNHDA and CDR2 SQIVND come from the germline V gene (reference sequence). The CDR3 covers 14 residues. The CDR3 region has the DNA TGTGCCAGTAGTATGAGCGGGGGTACAGATACGCAGTATTTT. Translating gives CASSMSGGTDTQYF.

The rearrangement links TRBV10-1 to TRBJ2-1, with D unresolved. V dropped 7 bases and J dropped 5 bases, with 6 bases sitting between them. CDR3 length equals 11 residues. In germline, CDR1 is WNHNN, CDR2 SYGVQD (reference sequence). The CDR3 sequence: CASMSDNEQFF. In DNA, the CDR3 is TGCGCCAGCATGTCGGACAATGAGCAGTTCTTC.

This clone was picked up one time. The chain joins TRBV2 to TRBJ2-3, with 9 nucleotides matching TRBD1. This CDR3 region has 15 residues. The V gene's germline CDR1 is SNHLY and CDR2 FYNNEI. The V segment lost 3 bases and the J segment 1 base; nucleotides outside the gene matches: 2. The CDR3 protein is CASSDWDRGTDTQYF. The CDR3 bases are TGTGCCAGCAGTGACTGGGACAGGGGCACAGATACGCAGTATTTT.

The DNA of the CDR3 is TGTGCCAGTAGCCTGGGGGGGGCAGTAGCTGAAGCTTTCTTT. Protein product: CASSLGGAVAEAFF. The V and J genes are TRBV19 and TRBJ1-1, with D possibly being TRBD1 (6 bases). V was cut by 6 bases and J by 6 bases, with 17 bases left in between. Germline CDR1 LNHDA, CDR2 SQIVND (reference sequence). CDR3 size: 14 residues. Full variable domain (remainder filled in from reference TRBV19 and TRBJ1-1): DGGITQSPKYLFRKEGQNVTLSCEQNLNHDAMYWYRQDPGQGLRLIYYSQIVNDFQKGDIAEGYSVSREKKESFPLTVTSAQKNPTAFYLCASSLGGAVAEAFFGQGTRLTVV.

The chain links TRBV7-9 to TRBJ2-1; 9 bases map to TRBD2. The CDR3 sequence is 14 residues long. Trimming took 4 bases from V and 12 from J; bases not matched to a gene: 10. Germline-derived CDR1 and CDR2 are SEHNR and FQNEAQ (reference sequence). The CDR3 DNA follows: TGTGCCAGCAGCTCAGGGGGACTAGCACTAGCGCAGTTCTTC. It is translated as CASSSGGLALAQFF.

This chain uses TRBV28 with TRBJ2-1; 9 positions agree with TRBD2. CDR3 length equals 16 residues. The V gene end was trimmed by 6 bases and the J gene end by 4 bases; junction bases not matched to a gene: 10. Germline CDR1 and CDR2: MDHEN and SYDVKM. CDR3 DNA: TGTGCCAGCAGGAGGGGTAGCGGGAGCCCTTACAATGAGCAGTTCTTC. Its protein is CASRRGSGSPYNEQFF.

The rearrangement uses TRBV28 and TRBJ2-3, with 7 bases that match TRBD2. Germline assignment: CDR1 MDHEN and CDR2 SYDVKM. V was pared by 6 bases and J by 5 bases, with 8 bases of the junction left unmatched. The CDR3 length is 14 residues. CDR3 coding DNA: TGTGCCAGCAGCCAGCTAGCGGAAGGAGATACGCAGTATTTT. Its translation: CASSQLAEGDTQYF.

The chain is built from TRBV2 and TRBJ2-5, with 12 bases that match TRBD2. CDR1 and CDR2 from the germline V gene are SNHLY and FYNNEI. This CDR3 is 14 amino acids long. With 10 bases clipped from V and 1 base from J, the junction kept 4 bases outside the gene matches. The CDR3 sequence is CAIWTSGTQETQYF. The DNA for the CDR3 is TGTGCCATCTGGACTAGCGGGACCCAAGAGACCCAGTACTTC.

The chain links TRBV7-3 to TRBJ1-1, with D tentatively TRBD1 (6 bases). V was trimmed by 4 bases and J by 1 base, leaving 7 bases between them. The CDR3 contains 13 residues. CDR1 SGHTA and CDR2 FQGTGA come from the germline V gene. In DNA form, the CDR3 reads TGTGCCAGCAGCTCACAGGGGAACACTGAAGCTTTCTTT. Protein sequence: CASSSQGNTEAFF.

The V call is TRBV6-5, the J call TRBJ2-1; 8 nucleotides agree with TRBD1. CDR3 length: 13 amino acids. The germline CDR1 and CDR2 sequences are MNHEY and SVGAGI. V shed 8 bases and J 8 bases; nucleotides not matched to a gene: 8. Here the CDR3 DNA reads TGTGCCAGCCGGACAGGGCTTAGCTATGAGCAGTTCTTC. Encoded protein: CASRTGLSYEQFF.

The CDR3 DNA reads as TGTGCCAGCAGCTTTAGGGTTTCAGTGGGGGGGTCCCTCTACAATGAGCAGTTCTTC. Translation gives CASSFRVSVGGSLYNEQFF. The chain has TRBV7-9 and TRBJ2-1; TRBD2 matches 7 bases. This CDR3 has 19 residues. In germline, CDR1 is SEHNR, CDR2 FQNEAQ (reference sequence). The ends lost 3 bases at V and 3 bases at J; junction bases unmatched: 17.

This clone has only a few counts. The CDR3 here is CASSLVGENEQFF. The DNA for the CDR3 is TGTGCCAGCAGCTTGGTCGGTGAAAATGAGCAGTTCTTC. This chain uses TRBV11-3 with TRBJ2-1; D not certain. This CDR3 has 13 residues. V was pared by 3 bases and J by 7 bases, with 10 bases between. CDR1 and CDR2 (germline): SGHNT, YENEEA.

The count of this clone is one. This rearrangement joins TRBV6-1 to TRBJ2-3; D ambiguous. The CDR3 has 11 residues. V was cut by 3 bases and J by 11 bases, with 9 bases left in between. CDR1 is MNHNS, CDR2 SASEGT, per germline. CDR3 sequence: CASSDEMKQYF. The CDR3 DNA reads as TGTGCCAGCAGTGACGAGATGAAGCAGTATTTT.

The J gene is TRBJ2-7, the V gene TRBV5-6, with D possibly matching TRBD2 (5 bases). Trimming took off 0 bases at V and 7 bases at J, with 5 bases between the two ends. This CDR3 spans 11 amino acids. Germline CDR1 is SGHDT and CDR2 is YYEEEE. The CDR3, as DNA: TGTGCCAGCAGCTTGGCGGGAGAGCAGTACTTC. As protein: CASSLAGEQYF.

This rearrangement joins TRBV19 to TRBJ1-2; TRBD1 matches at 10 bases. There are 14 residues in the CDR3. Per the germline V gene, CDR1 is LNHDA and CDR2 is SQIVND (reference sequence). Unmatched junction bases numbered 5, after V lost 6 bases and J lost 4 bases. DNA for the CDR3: TGTGCCAGTAGAAGGGACAGGGGAAGCTATGGCTACACCTTC. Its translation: CASRRDRGSYGYTF.

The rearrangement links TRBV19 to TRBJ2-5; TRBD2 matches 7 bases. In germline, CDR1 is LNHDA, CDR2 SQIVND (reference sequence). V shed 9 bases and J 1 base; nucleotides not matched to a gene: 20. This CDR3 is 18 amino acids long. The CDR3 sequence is CASFFRRLAKLIQETQYF. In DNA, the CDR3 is TGTGCCAGCTTTTTCCGGAGACTAGCCAAACTGATCCAAGAGACCCAGTACTTC. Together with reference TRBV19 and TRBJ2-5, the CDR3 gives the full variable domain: DGGITQSPKYLFRKEGQNVTLSCEQNLNHDAMYWYRQDPGQGLRLIYYSQIVNDFQKGDIAEGYSVSREKKESFPLTVTSAQKNPTAFYLCASFFRRLAKLIQETQYFGPGTRLLVL.

CDR3 nucleotides: TGTGCTAGTGGCCCCGGACTCCTCTCCTACAATGAGCAGTTCTTC. Residues: CASGPGLLSYNEQFF. The rearrangement joins TRBV12-5 to TRBJ2-1; possibly TRBD2 for D (5 bases). V dropped 6 bases and J dropped 0 bases, with 12 bases sitting between them. Germline values: CDR1 LGHNT, CDR2 FRNRAP. This CDR3 has 15 amino acids. Based on the CDR3 plus reference TRBV12-5 and TRBJ2-1, the full variable domain is DARVTQTPRHKVTEMGQEVTMRCQPILGHNTVFWYRQTMMQGLELLAYFRNRAPLDDSGMPKDRFSAEMPDATLATLKIQPSEPRDSAVYFCASGPGLLSYNEQFFGPGTRLTVL.